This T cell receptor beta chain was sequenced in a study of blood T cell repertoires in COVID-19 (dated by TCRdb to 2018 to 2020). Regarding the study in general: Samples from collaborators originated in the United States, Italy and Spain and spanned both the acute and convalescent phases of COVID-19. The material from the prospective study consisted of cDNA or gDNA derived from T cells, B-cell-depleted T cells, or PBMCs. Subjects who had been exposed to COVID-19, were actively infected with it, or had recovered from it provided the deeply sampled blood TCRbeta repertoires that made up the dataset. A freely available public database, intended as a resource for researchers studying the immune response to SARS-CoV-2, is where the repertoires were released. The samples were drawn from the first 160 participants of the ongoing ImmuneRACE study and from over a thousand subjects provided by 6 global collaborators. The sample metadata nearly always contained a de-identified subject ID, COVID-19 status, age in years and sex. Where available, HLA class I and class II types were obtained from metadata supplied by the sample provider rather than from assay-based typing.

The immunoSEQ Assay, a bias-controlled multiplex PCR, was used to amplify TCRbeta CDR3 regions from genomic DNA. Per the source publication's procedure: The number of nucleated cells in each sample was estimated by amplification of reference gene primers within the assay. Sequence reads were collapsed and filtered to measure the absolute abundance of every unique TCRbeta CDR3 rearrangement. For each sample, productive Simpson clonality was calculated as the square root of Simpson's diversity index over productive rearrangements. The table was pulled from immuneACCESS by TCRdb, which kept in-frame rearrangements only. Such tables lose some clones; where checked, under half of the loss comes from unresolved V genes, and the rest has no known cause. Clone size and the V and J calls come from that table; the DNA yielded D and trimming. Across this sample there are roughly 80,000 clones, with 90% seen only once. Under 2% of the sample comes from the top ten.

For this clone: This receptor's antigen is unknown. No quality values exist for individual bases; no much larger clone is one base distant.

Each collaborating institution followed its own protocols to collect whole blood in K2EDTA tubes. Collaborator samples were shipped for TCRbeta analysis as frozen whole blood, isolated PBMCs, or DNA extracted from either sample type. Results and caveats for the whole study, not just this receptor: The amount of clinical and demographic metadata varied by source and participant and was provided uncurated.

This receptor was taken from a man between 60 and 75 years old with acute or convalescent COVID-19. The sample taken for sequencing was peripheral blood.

The CDR3 region has the sequence CAWTPGQGARGAFF. The sequence in DNA is TGTGCCTGGACACCGGGACAGGGAGCGCGGGGAGCTTTCTTT. The sequence joins TRBV30 to TRBJ1-1; TRBD1 aligns with 9 central bases. CDR1 and CDR2 (GTSNPN, SVGIG) derive from the germline V gene (reference sequence). From the cysteine up to the phenylalanine, the CDR3 has a length of 14 residues. Only CDR3 DNA is held: 42 bases, read in frame from base 1. After removal of 4 bases from V and 10 bases from J, the junction retains 13 bases not matched to a gene.